A selection of T cell receptor beta chains follows, all from one sample in a study of naive and memory T cell subsets. Using its own MiXCR run on the UMI-ligation and nested PCR reads, TCRdb lists one record per CDR3 protein. The sample holds over 30,000 distinct CDR3 sequences; around 20% are singletons and the top ten take 3.4%. Sequenced: effector memory CD4+ T cells from blood. These receptors all stem from a human donor in good health. Both conserved end residues are part of each CDR3. The order of the fields is V gene, D gene, CDR3 length, J gene, clone size, CDR3 DNA, CDR3 protein. A D gene is named only where the DNA matches it firmly. Expanded clones get a size class; other rows say once, few or many, or leave the size out.

V gene: TRBV6-1
D gene: NA
CDR3 length: 13
J gene: TRBJ1-1
clone size: medium-sized
CDR3 DNA: TGTGCCAGCATCCAAATTTCGAACACTGAAGCTTTCTTT
CDR3 protein: CASIQISNTEAFF

V gene: TRBV20-1
D gene: NA
CDR3 length: 18
J gene: TRBJ2-5
clone size: few
CDR3 DNA: TGCAGTGCCAACGCGGGACAGGGGACTAGCGGACTCCAAGAGACCCAGTACTTC
CDR3 protein: CSANAGQGTSGLQETQYF

V gene: TRBV9
D gene: NA
CDR3 length: 15
J gene: TRBJ1-1
clone size: many
CDR3 DNA: TGTGCCAGCAGCCCGCGCTCAGGGACTGGCACTGAAGCTTTCTTT
CDR3 protein: CASSPRSGTGTEAFF

V gene: TRBV19
D gene: NA
CDR3 length: 13
J gene: TRBJ1-5
clone size: many
CDR3 DNA: TGTGCCAGTAGTGTACAGGGCGGACAGCCCCAGCATTTT
CDR3 protein: CASSVQGGQPQHF

V gene: TRBV30
D gene: NA
CDR3 length: 14
J gene: TRBJ2-5
clone size: few
CDR3 DNA: TGTGCCTGGAGTGTTGGGCAGGAAAGCGGGACCCAGTACTTC
CDR3 protein: CAWSVGQESGTQYF

V gene: TRBV7-6
D gene: NA
CDR3 length: 17
J gene: TRBJ1-3
clone size: many
CDR3 DNA: TGTGCCAGCAGCTTCACTTCCTCACGCTCCTCTGGAAACACCATATATTTT
CDR3 protein: CASSFTSSRSSGNTIYF

V gene: TRBV11-3
D gene: TRBD1
CDR3 length: 16
J gene: TRBJ2-1
clone size: NA
CDR3 DNA: TGTGCCAGCAGCCCACCGGACAGGGGGCTCAAGAATGAGCAGTTCTTC
CDR3 protein: CASSPPDRGLKNEQFF

V gene: TRBV20-1
D gene: TRBD2
CDR3 length: 15
J gene: TRBJ2-7
clone size: NA
CDR3 DNA: TGCAGTGCTAGAGGTGAGGCTAGCGGCTCCTACGAGCAGTACTTC
CDR3 protein: CSARGEASGSYEQYF

V gene: TRBV20-1
D gene: NA
CDR3 length: 13
J gene: TRBJ1-3
clone size: many
CDR3 DNA: TGCAGTGCTAGGACCGGCTCTGGAAACACCATATATTTT
CDR3 protein: CSARTGSGNTIYF

V gene: TRBV7-2
D gene: NA
CDR3 length: 13
J gene: TRBJ2-1
clone size: few
CDR3 DNA: TGTGCCAGCAGCTCCTACCTCAGAAATGAGCAGTTCTTC
CDR3 protein: CASSSYLRNEQFF

V gene: TRBV30
D gene: NA
CDR3 length: 18
J gene: TRBJ2-3
clone size: NA
CDR3 DNA: TGTGCCTGGAGTATGGTCCCGGGGCAGACACGTCGACCTTATACGCAGTATTTT
CDR3 protein: CAWSMVPGQTRRPYTQYF

V gene: TRBV5-6
D gene: TRBD1
CDR3 length: 13
J gene: TRBJ2-1
clone size: NA
CDR3 DNA: TGTGCCAGCAGCCCCGATGCAGGGGGCGAGCAGTTCTTC
CDR3 protein: CASSPDAGGEQFF

V gene: TRBV7-2
D gene: TRBD1
CDR3 length: 15
J gene: TRBJ2-3
clone size: many
CDR3 DNA: TGTGCCAGCAGACTTACAGGGGTTAGCACAGATACGCAGTATTTT
CDR3 protein: CASRLTGVSTDTQYF

V gene: TRBV6-5
D gene: NA
CDR3 length: 15
J gene: TRBJ1-5
clone size: medium-sized
CDR3 DNA: TGTGCCAGCAGCCTTCGACGACAGGGCAATCAGCCCCAGCATTTT
CDR3 protein: CASSLRRQGNQPQHF

V gene: TRBV6-5
D gene: TRBD2
CDR3 length: 16
J gene: TRBJ2-7
clone size: few
CDR3 DNA: TGTGCCAGCAGTAAAGCATCTAGCGGGAGAGGCTACGAGCAGTACTTC
CDR3 protein: CASSKASSGRGYEQYF

V gene: TRBV6-6
D gene: NA
CDR3 length: 14
J gene: TRBJ1-1
clone size: medium-sized
CDR3 DNA: TGTGCCAGCAGTTACTCTGATTTGAAGGGGCAAGCTTTCTTT
CDR3 protein: CASSYSDLKGQAFF

V gene: TRBV28
D gene: NA
CDR3 length: 17
J gene: TRBJ2-1
clone size: many
CDR3 DNA: TGTGCCAGCAGACTTACACAGCGGGCGATCCTCTGGGATGAGCAGTTCTTC
CDR3 protein: CASRLTQRAILWDEQFF

V gene: TRBV29-1
D gene: NA
CDR3 length: 17
J gene: TRBJ2-3
clone size: medium-sized
CDR3 DNA: TGCAGCGTTGAAGATCAGCAAAGGTCGGGCCTCACAGATACGCAGTATTTT
CDR3 protein: CSVEDQQRSGLTDTQYF

V gene: TRBV19
D gene: NA
CDR3 length: 14
J gene: TRBJ1-1
clone size: many
CDR3 DNA: TGTGCCAGTAATCCTCAAGGGACTAACACTGAAGCTTTCTTT
CDR3 protein: CASNPQGTNTEAFF

V gene: TRBV5-1
D gene: NA
CDR3 length: 15
J gene: TRBJ2-1
clone size: few
CDR3 DNA: TGCGCCAGCAGCTTGGGGGGCCCTGCGTACAATGAGCAGTTCTTC
CDR3 protein: CASSLGGPAYNEQFF

V gene: TRBV7-2
D gene: NA
CDR3 length: 12
J gene: TRBJ2-1
clone size: few
CDR3 DNA: TGTGCCAGCAGCTTCTATAACAATGAGCAGTTCTTC
CDR3 protein: CASSFYNNEQFF

V gene: TRBV5-1
D gene: NA
CDR3 length: 13
J gene: TRBJ1-4
clone size: NA
CDR3 DNA: TGCGCCAGCAGCAGGGGCCTAGATGAAAAACTGTTTTTT
CDR3 protein: CASSRGLDEKLFF

V gene: TRBV28
D gene: NA
CDR3 length: 12
J gene: TRBJ2-6
clone size: NA
CDR3 DNA: TGTGCCTGTCTGACTGGGGCCAACGTCCTGACTTTC
CDR3 protein: CACLTGANVLTF

V gene: TRBV12-3/TRBV12-4
D gene: TRBD1
CDR3 length: 14
J gene: TRBJ1-1
clone size: NA
CDR3 DNA: TGTGCCAGCAGACGGACAGGGGAAAGAGCTGAAGCTTTCTTT
CDR3 protein: CASRRTGERAEAFF

V gene: TRBV5-1
D gene: TRBD2
CDR3 length: 15
J gene: TRBJ2-7
clone size: NA
CDR3 DNA: TGCGCCAGCAGCTTGGCAAGCGGGAGGGCCGACGAGCAGTACTTC
CDR3 protein: CASSLASGRADEQYF

V gene: TRBV20-1
D gene: NA
CDR3 length: 16
J gene: TRBJ2-5
clone size: NA
CDR3 DNA: TGCAGTGCTAGAGTACTCCTCGGGGGGCATGGGGAGACCCAGTACTTC
CDR3 protein: CSARVLLGGHGETQYF

V gene: TRBV18
D gene: TRBD1
CDR3 length: 16
J gene: TRBJ2-7
clone size: few
CDR3 DNA: TGTGCCAGCTCACCCCCTGGGACAGGGGGTTCTCGGGAGCAGTACTTC
CDR3 protein: CASSPPGTGGSREQYF

V gene: TRBV7-8
D gene: NA
CDR3 length: 16
J gene: TRBJ2-3
clone size: NA
CDR3 DNA: TGTGCCAGCAGCGCCGACCCGACCCTAAGCACAGATACGCAGTATTTT
CDR3 protein: CASSADPTLSTDTQYF

V gene: TRBV20-1
D gene: NA
CDR3 length: 16
J gene: TRBJ1-3
clone size: NA
CDR3 DNA: TGCAGTGCTAGAGATCCTTGGACAGCCTCTGGAAACACCATATATTTT
CDR3 protein: CSARDPWTASGNTIYF

V gene: TRBV27
D gene: NA
CDR3 length: 17
J gene: TRBJ2-7
clone size: NA
CDR3 DNA: TGTGCCAGCAGTCTACGTAACCCACGGGTCGGGGCCTACGAGCAGTACTTC
CDR3 protein: CASSLRNPRVGAYEQYF

V gene: TRBV7-2
D gene: TRBD1
CDR3 length: 15
J gene: TRBJ2-2
clone size: once
CDR3 DNA: TGTGCCAGCAGTTCCCGGACAGGGGGCACCGGGGAGCTGTTTTTT
CDR3 protein: CASSSRTGGTGELFF

V gene: TRBV20-1
D gene: NA
CDR3 length: 12
J gene: TRBJ2-1
clone size: many
CDR3 DNA: TGCAGTGCTAGTCCGAGATACAATGAGCAGTTCTTC
CDR3 protein: CSASPRYNEQFF

V gene: TRBV13
D gene: NA
CDR3 length: 16
J gene: TRBJ2-7
clone size: many
CDR3 DNA: TGTGCCAGCAGCCTGACCTCAGGGGCAGGAGGCTACGAGCAGTACTTC
CDR3 protein: CASSLTSGAGGYEQYF

V gene: TRBV7-7
D gene: NA
CDR3 length: 13
J gene: TRBJ2-7
clone size: NA
CDR3 DNA: TGTGCTAGCAGCTTAGTTCGAGGCGGGGAGCAGTACTTC
CDR3 protein: CASSLVRGGEQYF

V gene: TRBV11-2
D gene: TRBD1
CDR3 length: 16
J gene: TRBJ2-1
clone size: medium-sized
CDR3 DNA: TGTGCCAGCAGACCAACCGGGACAGCTCCCTACAATGAGCAGTTCTTC
CDR3 protein: CASRPTGTAPYNEQFF

V gene: TRBV12-3/TRBV12-4
D gene: NA
CDR3 length: 14
J gene: TRBJ2-5
clone size: few
CDR3 DNA: TGTGCCAGCAGTTTAGGCAGTTTCCAAGAGACCCAGTACTTC
CDR3 protein: CASSLGSFQETQYF

V gene: TRBV4-1
D gene: TRBD1
CDR3 length: 13
J gene: TRBJ1-4
clone size: few
CDR3 DNA: TGCGCCAGCACCGGGACAGGGGTAGAAAAACTGTTTTTT
CDR3 protein: CASTGTGVEKLFF

V gene: TRBV30
D gene: NA
CDR3 length: 11
J gene: TRBJ1-3
clone size: many
CDR3 DNA: TGTGCCTTGCCATCTGGAAACACCATATATTTT
CDR3 protein: CALPSGNTIYF

V gene: TRBV5-5
D gene: TRBD1
CDR3 length: 16
J gene: TRBJ1-4
clone size: many
CDR3 DNA: TGTGCCAGCAGCTTGAATAAGGGGGCGATATCGATGGAACTGTTTTTT
CDR3 protein: CASSLNKGAISMELFF

V gene: TRBV15
D gene: TRBD2
CDR3 length: 15
J gene: TRBJ2-7
clone size: NA
CDR3 DNA: TGTGCCACCAGCAGAGAAATAGCGGGAGCGTACGAGCAGTACTTC
CDR3 protein: CATSREIAGAYEQYF

V gene: TRBV20-1
D gene: NA
CDR3 length: 13
J gene: TRBJ1-2
clone size: few
CDR3 DNA: TGCAGTGCTGGGGCCACTGAGGTCTATGGCTACACCTTC
CDR3 protein: CSAGATEVYGYTF

V gene: TRBV20-1
D gene: NA
CDR3 length: 15
J gene: TRBJ2-1
clone size: few
CDR3 DNA: TGCAGTGCTAGTTCTATACCGAGCTCCTACAATGAGCAGTTCTTC
CDR3 protein: CSASSIPSSYNEQFF

V gene: TRBV11-1
D gene: NA
CDR3 length: 15
J gene: TRBJ2-2
clone size: many
CDR3 DNA: TGTGCCAGCAGCTTAACGGCAGCTAACACCGGGGAGCTGTTTTTT
CDR3 protein: CASSLTAANTGELFF

V gene: TRBV27
D gene: TRBD1
CDR3 length: 16
J gene: TRBJ2-1
clone size: NA
CDR3 DNA: TGTGCCAGCAGTCACCCGGGACAGGGGATCTACAATGAGCAGTTCTTC
CDR3 protein: CASSHPGQGIYNEQFF

V gene: TRBV20-1
D gene: NA
CDR3 length: 11
J gene: TRBJ2-7
clone size: few
CDR3 DNA: TGCAGTGTTATGGGCGGTTACGAGCAGTACTTC
CDR3 protein: CSVMGGYEQYF